This TCR beta chain was recorded in a study of human thymus T cells. Study-level points and caveats: The authors found apparently biased V and J gene usage in thymic and blood repertoires.

Germline CDR1 and CDR2: MGHRA and YSYEKL. V lost 3 bases, J lost 6 bases, and 8 bases stayed unmatched. The CDR3 extends over 17 amino acids. Of note for this clone: The antigen remains unidentified.

Clones were read by immunoSEQ multiplex PCR, and TCRdb kept only the in-frame ones, dropping some. The sample has about 43,000 clones, approximately 95% seen once. During surgery, about 0.5-1 mL peripheral blood was drawn from four of eight donors. This sequence originates from a girl under two years old with a congenital heart defect but otherwise immunologically healthy. V and J are TRBV4-1 and TRBJ2-1, with 13 bases identical to TRBD2. Sequences were obtained from blood. CDR3 sequence: CASSQLPGLAGLNEQFF. The CDR3 DNA follows: TGCGCCAGCAGCCAGTTACCGGGACTAGCGGGACTCAATGAGCAGTTCTTC.